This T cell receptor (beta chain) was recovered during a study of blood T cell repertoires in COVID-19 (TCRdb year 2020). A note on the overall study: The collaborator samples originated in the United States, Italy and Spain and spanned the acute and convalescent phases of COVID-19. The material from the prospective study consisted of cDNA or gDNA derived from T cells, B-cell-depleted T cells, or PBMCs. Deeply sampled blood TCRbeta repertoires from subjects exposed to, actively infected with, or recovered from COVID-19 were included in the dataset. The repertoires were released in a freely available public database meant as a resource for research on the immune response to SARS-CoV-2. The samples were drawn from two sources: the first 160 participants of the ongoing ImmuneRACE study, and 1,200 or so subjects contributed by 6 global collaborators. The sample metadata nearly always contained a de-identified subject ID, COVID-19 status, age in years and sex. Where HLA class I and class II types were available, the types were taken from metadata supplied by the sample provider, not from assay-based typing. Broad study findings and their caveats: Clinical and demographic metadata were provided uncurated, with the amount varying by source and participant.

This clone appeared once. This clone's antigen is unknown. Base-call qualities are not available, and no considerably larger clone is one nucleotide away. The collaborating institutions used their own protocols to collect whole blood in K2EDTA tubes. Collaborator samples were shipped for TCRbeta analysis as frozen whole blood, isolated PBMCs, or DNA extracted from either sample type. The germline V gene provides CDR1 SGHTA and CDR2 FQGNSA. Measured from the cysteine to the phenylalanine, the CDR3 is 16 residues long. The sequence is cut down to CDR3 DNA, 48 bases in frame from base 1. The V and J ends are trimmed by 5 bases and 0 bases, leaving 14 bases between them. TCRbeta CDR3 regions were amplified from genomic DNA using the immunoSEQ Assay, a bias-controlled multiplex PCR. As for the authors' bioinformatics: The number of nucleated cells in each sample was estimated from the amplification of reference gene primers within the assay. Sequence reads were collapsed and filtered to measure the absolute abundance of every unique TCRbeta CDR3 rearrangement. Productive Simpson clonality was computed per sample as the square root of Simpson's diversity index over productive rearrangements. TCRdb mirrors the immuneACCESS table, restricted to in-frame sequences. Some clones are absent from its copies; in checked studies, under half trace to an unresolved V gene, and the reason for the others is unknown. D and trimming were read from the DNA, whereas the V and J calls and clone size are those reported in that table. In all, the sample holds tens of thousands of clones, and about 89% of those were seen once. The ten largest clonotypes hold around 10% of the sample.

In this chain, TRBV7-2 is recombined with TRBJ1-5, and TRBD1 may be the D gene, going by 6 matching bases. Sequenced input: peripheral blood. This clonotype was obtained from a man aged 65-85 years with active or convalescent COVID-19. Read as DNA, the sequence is TGTGCCAGCAGCGATACAGGGCCCTATAGCAATCAGCCCCAGCATTTT. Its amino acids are CASSDTGPYSNQPQHF.